This T cell receptor (beta chain) was documented in a study of T cells in Graves' hyperthyroidism and ophthalmopathy. Germline loops: CDR1 SGHTA, CDR2 FQGNSA. CDR3 length: 14 amino acids. V was trimmed by 1 base and J by 7 bases, leaving 11 bases between them. This clonotype showed up just a few times. RNA transcripts served as the template for amplifying TCR beta CDR3 regions. The HTBI primer set served for first-round RT-PCR of the TCR CDR3. MiXCR, applied by TCRdb to the multiplex PCR reads, yields one record per CDR3 protein. Seen here are under 600,000 distinct CDR3 sequences, about a sixth observed once, and the top ten hold more than 3%.

This chain joins TRBV7-2 and TRBJ2-1; D not resolved. The sample was blood. The sequence was obtained from a woman aged 40 to 50 with Graves' ophthalmopathy. The CDR3 nucleotides are TGTGCCAGCAGCTTAGTTCACTCCGTGAATGAGCAGTTCTTC. It encodes CASSLVHSVNEQFF. Full variable domain (remainder filled in from reference TRBV7-2 and TRBJ2-1): GAGVSQSPSNKVTEKGKDVELRCDPISGHTALYWYRQSLGQGLEFLIYFQGNSAPDKSGLPSDRFSAERTGGSVSTLTIQRTQQEDSAVYLCASSLVHSVNEQFFGPGTRLTVL.